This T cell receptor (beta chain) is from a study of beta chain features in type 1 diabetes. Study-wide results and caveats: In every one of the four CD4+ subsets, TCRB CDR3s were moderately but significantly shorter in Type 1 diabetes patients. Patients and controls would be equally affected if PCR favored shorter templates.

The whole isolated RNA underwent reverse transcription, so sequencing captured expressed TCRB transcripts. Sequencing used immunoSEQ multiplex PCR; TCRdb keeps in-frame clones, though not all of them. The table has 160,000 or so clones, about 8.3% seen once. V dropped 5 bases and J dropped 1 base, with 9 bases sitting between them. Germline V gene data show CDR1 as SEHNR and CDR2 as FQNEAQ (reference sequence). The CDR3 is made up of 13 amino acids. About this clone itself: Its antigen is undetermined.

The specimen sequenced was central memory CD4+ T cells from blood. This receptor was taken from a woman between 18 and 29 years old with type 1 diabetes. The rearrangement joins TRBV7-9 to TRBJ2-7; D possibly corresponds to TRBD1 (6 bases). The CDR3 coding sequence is TGTGCCAGCAGCAATACAGGGTCCTACGAGCAGTACTTC. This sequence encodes CASSNTGSYEQYF.